These T cell receptor beta chains were read from a single sample in a study of T-cell reconstitution after alpha-beta-depleted transplantation in children. MiXCR, applied by TCRdb to the PCR reads, yields one record per CDR3 protein. The table shows approximately 980,000 distinct CDR3 sequences, with roughly 29% occurring only once. The input for sequencing was PBMCs, mostly from graft donor cells, taken 360 days after TCRalphabeta/CD19-depleted stem cell transplant. These receptor sequences come from a boy under three years old who had a stem cell transplant for SCID, so the T cells may come from the graft donor. The CDR3 runs from the conserved cysteine through the conserved F or W. The D gene is left open where the match is weak. Clone size is not always given. Where it is, it says once, few, many or a class for expanded clones.

V: TRBV20-1; size: NA; D: NA; J: TRBJ2-1; CDR3: CSASQGHEQFF; DNA: TGCAGTGCTAGTCAGGGGCATGAGCAGTTCTTC
V: TRBV29-1; size: few; D: TRBD2; J: TRBJ2-7; CDR3: CSVIAGAYEQYF; DNA: TGCAGCGTTATAGCGGGGGCCTACGAGCAGTACTTC
V: TRBV28; size: few; D: NA; J: TRBJ2-3; CDR3: CASSPAATDTQYF; DNA: TGTGCCAGCAGTCCCGCGGCCACAGATACGCAGTATTTT
V: TRBV20-1; size: NA; D: NA; J: TRBJ2-1; CDR3: CSASRTATYNEQFF; DNA: TGCAGTGCTTCAAGGACAGCCACCTACAATGAGCAGTTCTTC
V: TRBV5-1; size: NA; D: NA; J: TRBJ2-2; CDR3: CASSLAHRHSYRPPGELFF; DNA: TGCGCCAGCAGCTTGGCCCATCGTCATTCTTACAGGCCACCCGGGGAGCTGTTTTTT
V: TRBV11-2; size: NA; D: NA; J: TRBJ1-2; CDR3: CASSRTLRIPGAQMNYGYTF; DNA: TGTGCCAGCAGCCGGACCCTTAGGATTCCAGGGGCCCAGATGAACTATGGCTACACCTTC
V: TRBV28; size: few; D: NA; J: TRBJ2-1; CDR3: CASSFRLGRGSEQFF; DNA: TGTGCCAGCAGTTTCCGACTAGGGCGGGGTAGTGAGCAGTTCTTC
V: TRBV20-1; size: NA; D: TRBD2; J: TRBJ2-7; CDR3: CSAMDGGLSYEQYF; DNA: TGCAGTGCTATGGACGGGGGGTTAAGCTACGAGCAGTACTTC
V: TRBV4-2; size: NA; D: TRBD2; J: TRBJ2-5; CDR3: CASSRRLAGGLGETQYF; DNA: TGTGCCAGCAGCCGGCGACTAGCGGGGGGATTAGGGGAGACCCAGTACTTC
V: TRBV10-3; size: few; D: NA; J: TRBJ1-1; CDR3: CAISELMNTEAFF; DNA: TGTGCCATCAGTGAACTGATGAACACTGAAGCTTTCTTT
V: TRBV12-3/TRBV12-4; size: NA; D: TRBD1; J: TRBJ2-2; CDR3: CASRFPGTGITGELFF; DNA: TGTGCCAGCAGATTCCCGGGGACAGGGATAACCGGGGAGCTGTTTTTT
V: TRBV5-1; size: NA; D: NA; J: TRBJ1-5; CDR3: CASSLWGGEQPQHF; DNA: TGCGCCAGCAGCTTGTGGGGGGGTGAACAGCCCCAGCATTTT
V: TRBV25-1; size: NA; D: NA; J: TRBJ2-1; CDR3: CASSGYSPVNEQFF; DNA: TGTGCCAGCAGTGGATACTCCCCGGTGAATGAGCAGTTCTTC
V: TRBV7-2; size: NA; D: TRBD2; J: TRBJ2-3; CDR3: CASSGRGGKDTQYF; DNA: TGTGCCAGCAGCGGGCGGGGGGGGAAGGATACGCAGTATTTT
V: TRBV25-1; size: NA; D: NA; J: TRBJ1-2; CDR3: CASSERTDRPYGYTF; DNA: TGTGCCAGCAGTGAACGGACAGATAGGCCTTATGGCTACACCTTC
V: TRBV18; size: few; D: NA; J: TRBJ1-1; CDR3: CASSPSQIIDMNTEAFF; DNA: TGTGCCAGCTCACCCTCACAAATTATTGACATGAACACTGAAGCTTTCTTT
V: TRBV20-1; size: few; D: NA; J: TRBJ2-1; CDR3: CSARQVGPYNEQFF; DNA: TGCAGTGCGCGACAGGTGGGCCCCTACAATGAGCAGTTCTTC
V: TRBV4-3; size: NA; D: TRBD2; J: TRBJ2-2; CDR3: CASSPLIGTSAGGELFF; DNA: TGCGCCAGCAGCCCCCTCATAGGAACTAGCGCTGGCGGGGAGCTGTTTTTT
V: TRBV4-2; size: few; D: NA; J: TRBJ2-3; CDR3: CASSQEILGALSWGDTQYF; DNA: TGTGCCAGCAGCCAAGAGATTTTGGGGGCCCTCAGTTGGGGAGATACGCAGTATTTT
V: TRBV6-2/TRBV6-3; size: many; D: NA; J: TRBJ2-5; CDR3: CASTQWGMRGETQYF; DNA: TGTGCCAGCACCCAGTGGGGCATGAGGGGAGAGACCCAGTACTTC
V: TRBV7-2; size: once; D: NA; J: TRBJ2-7; CDR3: CASRGKSPSYEQYF; DNA: TGTGCCAGCAGGGGGAAGTCCCCCAGCTACGAGCAGTACTTC
V: TRBV12-3/TRBV12-4; size: few; D: NA; J: TRBJ2-7; CDR3: CASSSGATYEQYF; DNA: TGTGCCAGCAGTTCCGGGGCCACCTACGAGCAGTACTTC
V: TRBV15; size: NA; D: NA; J: TRBJ2-2; CDR3: CATRRAGQQILTGELFF; DNA: TGTGCCACCAGGAGAGCGGGACAGCAAATACTCACCGGGGAGCTGTTTTTT
V: TRBV15; size: few; D: NA; J: TRBJ2-6; CDR3: CATSRDGLFGANVLTF; DNA: TGTGCCACCAGCAGAGATGGTCTTTTTGGGGCCAACGTCCTGACTTTC
V: TRBV5-1; size: NA; D: NA; J: TRBJ2-4; CDR3: CASSFSRGPKNIQYF; DNA: TGCGCCAGCAGCTTTAGTCGGGGACCCAAAAACATTCAGTACTTC
V: TRBV7-9; size: few; D: TRBD1; J: TRBJ2-5; CDR3: CASSLGRQGKETQYF; DNA: TGTGCCAGCAGCTTAGGGAGACAGGGGAAAGAGACCCAGTACTTC
V: TRBV4-2; size: NA; D: TRBD2; J: TRBJ2-1; CDR3: CASSQISSGGPYNEQFF; DNA: TGTGCCAGCAGCCAAATTTCTTCGGGGGGGCCGTACAATGAGCAGTTCTTC
V: TRBV11-2; size: once; D: NA; J: TRBJ1-1; CDR3: CASNAIRTPLLTEAFF; DNA: TGTGCCAGCAACGCCATTAGGACACCTCTGCTCACTGAAGCTTTCTTT
V: TRBV14; size: few; D: NA; J: TRBJ1-1; CDR3: CASSRRGPLEAFF; DNA: TGTGCCAGCAGCCGCCGAGGGCCCCTCGAAGCTTTCTTT
V: TRBV20-1; size: few; D: TRBD2; J: TRBJ2-3; CDR3: CSARALAGGTDTQYF; DNA: TGCAGTGCTAGAGCGCTAGCGGGGGGTACAGATACGCAGTATTTT
V: TRBV5-1; size: NA; D: NA; J: TRBJ2-7; CDR3: CASSLTRMHEQYF; DNA: TGCGCCAGCAGCTTAACTAGAATGCACGAGCAGTACTTC
V: TRBV5-1; size: NA; D: NA; J: TRBJ2-7; CDR3: CASSFSQPGEYEQYF; DNA: TGCGCCAGCAGCTTTAGTCAGCCTGGGGAATACGAGCAGTACTTC
V: TRBV4-1; size: few; D: NA; J: TRBJ2-5; CDR3: CASSQDYGPETQYF; DNA: TGCGCCAGCAGCCAAGACTATGGGCCCGAGACCCAGTACTTC
V: TRBV20-1; size: few; D: NA; J: TRBJ2-5; CDR3: CSASSPGGPQETQYF; DNA: TGCAGTGCTAGTTCCCCCGGGGGCCCCCAGGAGACCCAGTACTTC
V: TRBV10-3; size: NA; D: NA; J: TRBJ2-7; CDR3: CASRDTSYEQYF; DNA: TGTGCCTCCCGGGACACCTCCTACGAGCAGTACTTC
V: TRBV20-1; size: NA; D: NA; J: TRBJ2-1; CDR3: CSANRGSSYNEQFF; DNA: TGCAGTGCTAATCGGGGCAGCTCCTACAATGAGCAGTTCTTC
V: TRBV5-5; size: NA; D: NA; J: TRBJ2-7; CDR3: CASSLGQLGAPYEQYF; DNA: TGTGCCAGCAGCTTGGGACAGCTAGGGGCCCCCTACGAGCAGTACTTC
V: TRBV7-9; size: NA; D: TRBD1; J: TRBJ2-1; CDR3: CASSSQGESYNEQFF; DNA: TGTGCCAGCAGCTCACAGGGGGAATCCTACAATGAGCAGTTCTTC
V: TRBV4-1; size: few; D: NA; J: TRBJ2-1; CDR3: CASSNLGVWDEQFF; DNA: TGCGCCAGCAGCAACCTCGGGGTTTGGGATGAGCAGTTCTTC
V: TRBV15; size: NA; D: NA; J: TRBJ1-1; CDR3: CATSRELLGRKTEAFF; DNA: TGTGCCACCAGCAGAGAGCTCCTGGGGCGGAAGACTGAAGCTTTCTTT
V: TRBV7-8; size: NA; D: NA; J: TRBJ2-1; CDR3: CASSLFRGTYNEQFF; DNA: TGTGCCAGCAGCTTATTTCGGGGTACATACAATGAGCAGTTCTTC
V: TRBV20-1; size: NA; D: TRBD1; J: TRBJ2-3; CDR3: CSASVPPRQGTGTDTQYF; DNA: TGCAGTGCTAGTGTCCCCCCGAGACAGGGGACTGGCACAGATACGCAGTATTTT
V: TRBV12-3/TRBV12-4; size: NA; D: TRBD2; J: TRBJ2-1; CDR3: CASKPGLPSNEQFF; DNA: TGTGCCAGCAAACCGGGACTACCGTCTAATGAGCAGTTCTTC
V: TRBV15; size: NA; D: TRBD2; J: TRBJ2-3; CDR3: CATSRDIAGSTDTQYF; DNA: TGTGCCACCAGCAGAGACATAGCGGGGAGCACAGATACGCAGTATTTT
V: TRBV4-3; size: NA; D: NA; J: TRBJ1-2; CDR3: CASSQDLGTGFYGYTF; DNA: TGCGCCAGCAGCCAAGATCTGGGAACAGGGTTCTATGGCTACACCTTC
V: TRBV7-2; size: NA; D: NA; J: TRBJ2-5; CDR3: CASSLFWRDQETQYF; DNA: TGTGCCAGCAGCTTGTTTTGGCGGGACCAAGAGACCCAGTACTTC
V: TRBV4-1; size: few; D: NA; J: TRBJ2-7; CDR3: CASSREDRSEYEQYF; DNA: TGCGCCAGCAGCCGGGAGGACAGAAGCGAATACGAGCAGTACTTC
V: TRBV20-1; size: NA; D: TRBD2; J: TRBJ2-5; CDR3: CSARSLPSGGAKTQYF; DNA: TGCAGTGCTAGAAGCCTGCCTAGCGGGGGGGCCAAGACCCAGTACTTC
V: TRBV5-1; size: few; D: NA; J: TRBJ2-3; CDR3: CASRMGAGDTQYF; DNA: TGCGCCAGCCGTATGGGGGCCGGGGATACGCAGTATTTT
V: TRBV27; size: few; D: TRBD2; J: TRBJ2-1; CDR3: CASRGPIAGEQFF; DNA: TGTGCCAGCAGGGGACCCATAGCGGGGGAGCAGTTCTTC
V: TRBV5-1; size: NA; D: NA; J: TRBJ2-5; CDR3: CASSLMARETQYF; DNA: TGCGCCAGCAGCTTGATGGCGCGGGAGACCCAGTACTTC
V: TRBV12-3/TRBV12-4; size: few; D: NA; J: TRBJ2-1; CDR3: CASSRTPWGNEQFF; DNA: TGTGCCAGCAGTCGGACTCCCTGGGGCAATGAGCAGTTCTTC
V: TRBV29-1; size: few; D: TRBD1; J: TRBJ1-4; CDR3: CSASGQGNEKLFF; DNA: TGCAGCGCCTCGGGACAGGGTAATGAAAAACTGTTTTTT
V: TRBV4-1; size: NA; D: TRBD1; J: TRBJ1-4; CDR3: CASSRPGQGNEKLFF; DNA: TGCGCCAGCAGCCGGCCGGGACAGGGTAATGAAAAACTGTTTTTT
V: TRBV28; size: NA; D: NA; J: TRBJ2-1; CDR3: CASSLSRGGLNEQFF; DNA: TGTGCCAGCAGTTTATCCCGGGGCGGACTCAATGAGCAGTTCTTC
V: TRBV5-6; size: NA; D: TRBD2; J: TRBJ2-7; CDR3: CASSSSVRYSGDYEQYF; DNA: TGTGCCAGCAGCTCCTCCGTCCGATATAGCGGGGACTACGAGCAGTACTTC